The source of this TCR beta chain is a study of graft-versus-host responses after intestinal transplantation listed by TCRdb under 2021. Study-wide context: The transplants that recipients received were multivisceral, liver-intestinal, or isolated intestinal. Every recipient was given anti-thymocyte globulin induction, then maintenance tacrolimus and steroids for about 3 years. Samples from three later patients were sequenced in-house on an Illumina MiSeq with MiXCR processing rather than by the commercial service. The cohort enrolled 24 intestinal transplant recipients, one of whom was a retransplant, and a few patients without pretransplant specimens were excluded. A peak of at least 4% donor T cells among recipient peripheral blood mononuclear cells was the definition used for donor T cell macrochimerism. Alloreactive clones were identified by sequencing pre-transplant mixed lymphocyte reaction products and comparing them with unstimulated pre-transplant donor and recipient T cells. Graft-versus-host and host-versus-graft alloreactive T cell clones were tracked in the graft, circulation and bone marrow after intestinal transplantation using bulk TCR-beta CDR3 sequencing. Here is what the overall study found, with its caveats: Peak levels of circulating GvH clones were associated with declines in HvG clones early after transplant. GvH clones turned up in recipient bone marrow, with some appearing earlier in ileal mucosa or blood, a pattern consistent with an intestinal mucosal origin. In patients with donor T cell macrochimerism, the allografts had high GvH to HvG T cell clonal ratios. The relatively low number and heterogeneity of intestinal transplant patients limited the conclusions.

The library was produced with the immunoSEQ multiplex PCR assay. For most patients, genomic DNA was isolated with the Qiagen DNeasy Blood and Tissue Kit and shipped frozen to Adaptive Biotechnologies for TCR sequencing. High-throughput TCR-beta CDR3 sequencing of genomic DNA from most patients was performed by Adaptive Biotechnologies. From the authors' description of their analysis: TCR sequencing data were retrieved from Adaptive's ImmunoSEQ software for 15 to 20 patients, whereas a few other patients were processed with MiXCR and VDJtools. To correct CD4 versus CD8 sorting errors, sequences present in both subsets at a frequency ratio below 5:1 were removed. Because the origin of CDR3 nucleotide sequences shared between donor and recipient could not be assigned, those sequences were removed. To count as alloreactive, a clone needed at least 2-fold expansion over unstimulated cells and a minimum CFSE-low frequency of 0.002% (template counts) or 0.001% (read counts). Clones detected in sequenced pre-transplant spleen, lymph node, or MLR CFSE-low populations of the donor or recipient were defined as mappable. Cumulative frequency of alloreactive clones was calculated as a percentage of all sequences weighted by copy number. This is the immuneACCESS table as TCRdb keeps it, with only in-frame sequences that have V and J called. A part of the clones is gone; compared with another copy, unresolved V genes explain less than half, and the rest is unexplained. For V, J and clone size, that table is used; D and trimming come from the DNA. This sample gives tens of thousands of clones in total; over 90% of them show up just once. The top ten clones comprise over 0.15% of the sample.

Interpreted using the paper, the time point label stands for: cells obtained before transplantation from donor or recipient. CD3+CD4+ and CD3+CD8+ populations were FACS-sorted from unstimulated pre-transplant donor and recipient cells taken from spleen or lymph nodes. The CDR1 and CDR2 encoded by the germline V gene (reference sequence) are SGHKS and YYEKEE. Trimming takes 3 bases off V and 2 bases off J; junction bases not matched to a gene: 6. Spanning cysteine to phenylalanine, the CDR3 consists of 16 amino acids. Of all the DNA, just the CDR3 is kept, 48 bases in frame from base 1. This clone appeared a single time. Its antigen remains undetermined. No much larger clone is present one base from it, and per-base qualities are unavailable.

Recombination connected TRBV5-5 to TRBJ1-3, and 9 junction bases match TRBD1. The source was unstimulated CD4+ T cells sorted from spleen or lymph node cells, collected before transplant. The clonotype originates from a human donor who was the organ donor for an intestinal transplant. CDR3 reads: CASSWDGTGTGNTIYF. The DNA sequence is given as TGTGCCAGCAGCTGGGACGGGACAGGGACTGGAAACACCATATATTTT.